The subject of this entry is one TCR beta chain. Assignment of participants to cohorts was predicated upon participant-reported clinical history. Donors of Cohort 3 who recovered were those that had two negative PCRs, clearance, or symptom resolution. The sample belongs to a study of blood T cell repertoires in COVID-19. The overall study: PBMCs, B-cell-depleted T cells, or T cells were the source of the cDNA or gDNA that made up the material.

Using immunoSEQ multiplex PCR, the repertoire was profiled, and TCRdb retains in-frame clones only, with some absent. The repertoire has approximately 290,000 clones, approximately 83% of them found once; the top ten carry roughly 4%. V lost 3 bases, J lost 6 bases, and 16 bases lay in between. The germline gives CDR1 SGHNT, CDR2 YYREEE (reference sequence). The CDR3 loop spans 15 amino acids. This sequence joins TRBV5-4 and TRBJ1-5; TRBD1 might be the D (6 bases). This TCR came from a woman between 25 and 40 years old who had recovered from COVID-19. The sample consisted of PBMCs or T cells enriched from blood (not recorded which). CDR3 coding DNA: TGTGCCAGCAGCTCCGCCCCAGGGGTAACTCAGCCCCAGCATTTT. Translation: CASSSAPGVTQPQHF.